This TCR beta chain was obtained from a study of cytomegalovirus exposure and HLA in healthy donors. Some clones are missing from TCRdb's copy, which holds only in-frame ones; the method was immunoSEQ multiplex PCR. Here the sample spans 150,000 to 200,000 clones, 86% being singletons. This clone was detected once. The ends lost 5 bases at V and 3 bases at J; junction bases unmatched: 10. This CDR3 has 15 amino acids. From germline, CDR1 is MNHEY and CDR2 SVGAGI. Input material: PBMCs. The rearrangement links TRBV6-5 to TRBJ2-7, with TRBD1 identical over 7 bases. This receptor was identified in a man aged 25 to 40 in good health and CMV-seropositive. CDR3 loop: CASSKPGQTVYEQYF. The CDR3 region has the DNA TGTGCCAGCAGTAAACCGGGACAGACGGTCTACGAGCAGTACTTC.